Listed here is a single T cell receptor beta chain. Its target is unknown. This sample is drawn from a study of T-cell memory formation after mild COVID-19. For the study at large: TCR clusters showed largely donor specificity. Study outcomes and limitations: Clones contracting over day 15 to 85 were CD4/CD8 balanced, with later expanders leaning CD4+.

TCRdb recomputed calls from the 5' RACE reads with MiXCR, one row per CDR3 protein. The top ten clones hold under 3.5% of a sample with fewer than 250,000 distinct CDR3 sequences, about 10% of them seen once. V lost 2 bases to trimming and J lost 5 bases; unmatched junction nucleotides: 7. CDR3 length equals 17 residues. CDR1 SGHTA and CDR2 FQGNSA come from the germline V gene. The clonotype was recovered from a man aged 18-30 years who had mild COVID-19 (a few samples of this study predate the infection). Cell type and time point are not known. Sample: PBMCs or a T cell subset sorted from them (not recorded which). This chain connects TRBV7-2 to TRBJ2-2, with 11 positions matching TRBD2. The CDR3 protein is CASSLFPRTSGTGELFF. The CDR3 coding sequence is TGTGCCAGCAGCTTATTCCCCCGGACTAGCGGGACCGGGGAGCTGTTTTTT.